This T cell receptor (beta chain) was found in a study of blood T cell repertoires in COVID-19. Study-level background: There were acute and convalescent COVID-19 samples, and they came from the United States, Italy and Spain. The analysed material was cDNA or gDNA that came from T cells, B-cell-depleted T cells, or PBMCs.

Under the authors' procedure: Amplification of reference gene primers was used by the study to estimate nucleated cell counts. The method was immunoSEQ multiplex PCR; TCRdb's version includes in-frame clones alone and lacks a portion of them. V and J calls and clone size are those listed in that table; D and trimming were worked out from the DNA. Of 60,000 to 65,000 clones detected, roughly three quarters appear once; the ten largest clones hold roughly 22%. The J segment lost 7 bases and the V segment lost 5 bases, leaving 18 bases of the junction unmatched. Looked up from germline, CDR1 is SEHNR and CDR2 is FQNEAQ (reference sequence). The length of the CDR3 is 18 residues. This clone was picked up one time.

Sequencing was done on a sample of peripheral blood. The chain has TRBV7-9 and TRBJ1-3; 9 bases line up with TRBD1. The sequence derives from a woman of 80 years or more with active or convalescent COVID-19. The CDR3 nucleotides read TGTGCCAGCAGCCCCCCCACACGCGGGACAGGGAGAGGGAACACCATATATTTT. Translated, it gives CASSPPTRGTGRGNTIYF.